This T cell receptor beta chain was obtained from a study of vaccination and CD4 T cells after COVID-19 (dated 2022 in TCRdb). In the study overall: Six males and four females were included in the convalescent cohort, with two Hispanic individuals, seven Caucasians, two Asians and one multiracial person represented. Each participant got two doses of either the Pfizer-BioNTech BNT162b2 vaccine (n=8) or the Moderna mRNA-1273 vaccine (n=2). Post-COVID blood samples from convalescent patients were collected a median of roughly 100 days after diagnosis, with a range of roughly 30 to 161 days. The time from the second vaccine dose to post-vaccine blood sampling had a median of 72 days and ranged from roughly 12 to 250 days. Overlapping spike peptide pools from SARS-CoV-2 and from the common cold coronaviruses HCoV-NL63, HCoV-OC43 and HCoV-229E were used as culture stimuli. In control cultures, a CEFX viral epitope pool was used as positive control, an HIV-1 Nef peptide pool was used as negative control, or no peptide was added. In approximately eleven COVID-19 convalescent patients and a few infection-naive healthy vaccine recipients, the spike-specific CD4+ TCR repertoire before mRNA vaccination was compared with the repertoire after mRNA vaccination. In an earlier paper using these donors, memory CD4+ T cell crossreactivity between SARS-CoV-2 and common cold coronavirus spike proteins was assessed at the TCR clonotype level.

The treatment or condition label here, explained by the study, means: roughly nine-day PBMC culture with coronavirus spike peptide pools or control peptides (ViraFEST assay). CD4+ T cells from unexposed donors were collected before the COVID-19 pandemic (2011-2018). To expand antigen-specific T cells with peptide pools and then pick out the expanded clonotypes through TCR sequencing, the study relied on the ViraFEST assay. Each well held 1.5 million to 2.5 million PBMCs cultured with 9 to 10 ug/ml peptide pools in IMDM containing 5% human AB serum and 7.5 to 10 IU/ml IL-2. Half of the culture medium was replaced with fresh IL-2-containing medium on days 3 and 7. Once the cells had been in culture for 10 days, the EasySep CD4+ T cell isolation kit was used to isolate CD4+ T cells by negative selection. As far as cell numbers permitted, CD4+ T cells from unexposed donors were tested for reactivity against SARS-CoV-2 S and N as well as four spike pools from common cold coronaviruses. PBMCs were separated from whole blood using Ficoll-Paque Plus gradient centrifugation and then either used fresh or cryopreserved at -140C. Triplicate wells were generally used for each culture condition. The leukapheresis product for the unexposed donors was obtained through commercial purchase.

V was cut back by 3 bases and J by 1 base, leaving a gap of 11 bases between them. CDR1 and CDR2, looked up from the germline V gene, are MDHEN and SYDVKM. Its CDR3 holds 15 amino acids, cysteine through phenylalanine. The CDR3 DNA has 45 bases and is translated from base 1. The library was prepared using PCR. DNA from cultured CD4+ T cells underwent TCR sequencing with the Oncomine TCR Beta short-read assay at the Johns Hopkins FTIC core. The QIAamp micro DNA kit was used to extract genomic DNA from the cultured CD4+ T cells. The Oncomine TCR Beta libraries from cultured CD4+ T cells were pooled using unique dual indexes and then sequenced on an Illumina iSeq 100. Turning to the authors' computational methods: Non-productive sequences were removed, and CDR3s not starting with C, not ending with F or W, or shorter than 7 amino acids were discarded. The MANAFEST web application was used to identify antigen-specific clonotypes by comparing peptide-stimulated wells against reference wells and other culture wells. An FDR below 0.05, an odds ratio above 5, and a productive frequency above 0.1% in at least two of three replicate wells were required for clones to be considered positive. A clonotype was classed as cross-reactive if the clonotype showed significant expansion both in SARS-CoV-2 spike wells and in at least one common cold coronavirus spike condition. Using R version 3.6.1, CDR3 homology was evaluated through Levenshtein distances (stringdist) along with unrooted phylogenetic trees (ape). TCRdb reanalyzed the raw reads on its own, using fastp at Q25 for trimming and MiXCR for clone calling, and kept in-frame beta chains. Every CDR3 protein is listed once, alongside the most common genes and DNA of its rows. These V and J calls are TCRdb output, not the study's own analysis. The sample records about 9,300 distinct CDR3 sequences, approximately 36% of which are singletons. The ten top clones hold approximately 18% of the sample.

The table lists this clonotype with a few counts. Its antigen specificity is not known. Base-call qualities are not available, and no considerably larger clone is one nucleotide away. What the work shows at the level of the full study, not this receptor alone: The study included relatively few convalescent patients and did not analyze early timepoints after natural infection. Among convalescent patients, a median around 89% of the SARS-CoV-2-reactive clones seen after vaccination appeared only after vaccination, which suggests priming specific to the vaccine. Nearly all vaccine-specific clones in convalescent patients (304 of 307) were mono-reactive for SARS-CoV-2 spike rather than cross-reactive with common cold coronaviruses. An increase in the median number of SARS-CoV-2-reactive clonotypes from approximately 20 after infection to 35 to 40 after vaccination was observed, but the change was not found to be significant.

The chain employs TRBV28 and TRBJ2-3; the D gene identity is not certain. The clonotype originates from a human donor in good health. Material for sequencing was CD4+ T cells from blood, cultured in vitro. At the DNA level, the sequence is TGTGCCAGCAGTTTGGGCGCCGAGGGCACAGATACGCAGTATTTT. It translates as CASSLGAEGTDTQYF.